This T cell receptor (beta chain) was captured in a study of beta chain features in type 1 diabetes. Study information: Across every sample, around 100,000,000 sorted cells were examined in total.

In the case of this clone: Its antigen remains unidentified.

The CDR3 extends over 16 amino acids. Germline lookup yields CDR1 LGHNA and CDR2 YNFKEQ. The ends lost 0 bases at V and 3 bases at J; junction bases unmatched: 4. Reverse transcribing all isolated RNA meant expressed TCRB transcripts were sequenced. The repertoire was sequenced with immunoSEQ multiplex PCR; TCRdb's copy has only in-frame clones and lacks some. The table records hundreds of thousands of clones, roughly 8% of them present only once. Study-level findings and limits: With patients and controls alike, PCR might favor shorter templates to an equal degree. A closer apparent resemblance between naive, central memory and Treg TCRB repertoires was seen in patients than in healthy donors. Researchers cautioned that cDNA sequencing could over-represent cells with high TCR expression.

The gene calls are TRBV4-2 and TRBJ2-1; 8 nucleotides match TRBD2. Sequencing used central memory CD4+ T cells from blood. This TCR came from a woman between 18 and 29 years old in good health. CDR3 loop: CASSQESSGLYNEQFF. The CDR3 DNA sequence: TGTGCCAGCAGCCAAGAGTCTAGCGGGCTCTACAATGAGCAGTTCTTC.